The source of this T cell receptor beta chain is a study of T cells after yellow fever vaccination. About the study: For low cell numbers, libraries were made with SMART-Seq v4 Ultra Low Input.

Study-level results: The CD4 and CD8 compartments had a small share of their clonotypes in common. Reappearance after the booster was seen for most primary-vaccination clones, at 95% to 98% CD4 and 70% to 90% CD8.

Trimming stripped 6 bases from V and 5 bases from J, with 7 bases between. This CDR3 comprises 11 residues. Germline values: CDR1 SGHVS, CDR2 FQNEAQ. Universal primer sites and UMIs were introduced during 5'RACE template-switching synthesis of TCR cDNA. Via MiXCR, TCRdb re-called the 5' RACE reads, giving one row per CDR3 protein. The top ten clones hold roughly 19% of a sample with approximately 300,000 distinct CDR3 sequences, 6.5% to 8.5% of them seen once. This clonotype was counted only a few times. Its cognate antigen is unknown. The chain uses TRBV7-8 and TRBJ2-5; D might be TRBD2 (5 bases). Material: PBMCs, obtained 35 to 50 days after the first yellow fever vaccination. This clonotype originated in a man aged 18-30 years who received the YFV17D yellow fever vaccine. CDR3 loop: CASRAEETQYF. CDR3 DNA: TGTGCCAGCAGAGCGGAGGAGACCCAGTACTTC.